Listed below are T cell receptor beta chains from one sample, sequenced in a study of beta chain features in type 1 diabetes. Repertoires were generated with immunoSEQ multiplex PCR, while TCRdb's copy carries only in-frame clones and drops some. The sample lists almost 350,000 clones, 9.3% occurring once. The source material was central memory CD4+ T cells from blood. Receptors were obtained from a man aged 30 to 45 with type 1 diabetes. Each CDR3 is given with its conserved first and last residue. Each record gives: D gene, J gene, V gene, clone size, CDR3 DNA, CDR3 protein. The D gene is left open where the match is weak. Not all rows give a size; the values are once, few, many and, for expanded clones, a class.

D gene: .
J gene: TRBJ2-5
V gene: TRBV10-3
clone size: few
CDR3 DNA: TGTGCCTCCACAGGCGGGCCCCAAGAGACCCAGTACTTC
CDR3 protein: CASTGGPQETQYF

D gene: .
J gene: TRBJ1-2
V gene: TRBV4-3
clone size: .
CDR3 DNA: TGCGCCAGCAGCCAAGAAGTGGTAGGGCTAAACTATGGCTACACCTTC
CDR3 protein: CASSQEVVGLNYGYTF

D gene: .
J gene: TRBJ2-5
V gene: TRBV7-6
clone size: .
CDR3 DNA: TGTGCCAGCAGCCTAGGACCAACCCAAGAGACCCAGTACTTC
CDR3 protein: CASSLGPTQETQYF

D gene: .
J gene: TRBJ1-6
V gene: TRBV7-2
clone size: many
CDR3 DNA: TGTGCCAGCAGCTTGCTGAGGGGGTCACCCCTCCACTTT
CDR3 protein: CASSLLRGSPLHF

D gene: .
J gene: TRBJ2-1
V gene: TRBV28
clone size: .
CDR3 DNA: TGTGCCAGCAGTTTATGGGATGGTGAGCAGTTCTTC
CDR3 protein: CASSLWDGEQFF

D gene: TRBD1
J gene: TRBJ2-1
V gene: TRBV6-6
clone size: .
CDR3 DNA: TGTGCCAGCAGCCGACAGGGGTCGACCTACAATGAGCAGTTCTTC
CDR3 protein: CASSRQGSTYNEQFF

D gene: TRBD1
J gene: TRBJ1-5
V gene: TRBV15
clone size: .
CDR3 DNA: TGTGCCACCAGCAGAGGGAGGGACAGGCAATTGAGTCAGCCCCAGCATTTT
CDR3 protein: CATSRGRDRQLSQPQHF

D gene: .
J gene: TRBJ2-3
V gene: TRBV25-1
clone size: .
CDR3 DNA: TGTGCCAGCAGTGAATGGACTAGCACAGATACGCAGTATTTT
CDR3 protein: CASSEWTSTDTQYF

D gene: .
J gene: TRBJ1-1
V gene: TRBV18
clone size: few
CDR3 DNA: TGTGCCAGCTCCCCGGACATTGTGCTCGACACTGAAGCTTTCTTT
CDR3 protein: CASSPDIVLDTEAFF

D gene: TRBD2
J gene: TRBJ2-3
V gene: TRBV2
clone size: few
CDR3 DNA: TGTGCCAGCACCAGACTAGCGGGGGGGACAGATACGCAGTATTTT
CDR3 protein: CASTRLAGGTDTQYF

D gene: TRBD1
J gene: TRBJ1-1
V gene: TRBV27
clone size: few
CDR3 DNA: TGTGCCAGCAGGGGACAGGGGGCGCCCACTGAAGCTTTCTTT
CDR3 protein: CASRGQGAPTEAFF

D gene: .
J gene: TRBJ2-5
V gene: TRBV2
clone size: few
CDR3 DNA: TGTGCCAGCAGTGAAAGCCTAGCAGGGGAGACCCAGTACTTC
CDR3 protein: CASSESLAGETQYF

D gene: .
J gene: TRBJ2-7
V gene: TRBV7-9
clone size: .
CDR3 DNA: TGTGCCAGCAGCTTAGTTTCCAGGGTAGGGATCGAGCAGTACTTC
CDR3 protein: CASSLVSRVGIEQYF

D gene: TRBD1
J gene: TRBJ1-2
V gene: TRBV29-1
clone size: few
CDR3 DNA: TGCAGCGTTGATGGACAGGGGGAGTATGGCTACACCTTC
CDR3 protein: CSVDGQGEYGYTF

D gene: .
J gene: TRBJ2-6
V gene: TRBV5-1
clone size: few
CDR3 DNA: TGCGCCAGCAGCTTGGCGGAAGCTGGGGCCAACGTCCTGACTTTC
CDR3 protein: CASSLAEAGANVLTF

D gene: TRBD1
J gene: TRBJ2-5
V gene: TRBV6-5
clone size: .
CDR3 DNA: TGTGCCAGCACCGCGACAGGGCCGAAGACCCAGTACTTC
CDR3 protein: CASTATGPKTQYF